The 25 T cell receptor beta chains below all came from one sample that was sequenced in a study of cytomegalovirus exposure and HLA in healthy donors. This PCR relied on a set of 60 Vbeta primers and 13 Jbeta primers. The assay was immunoSEQ multiplex PCR, and TCRdb's table has in-frame clones only and misses some. Among just over 95,000 clones, about 78% were seen once, and the ten largest hold 4.1%. Sequenced material: PBMCs. Receptors were obtained from a woman aged 35 to 49 in good health and CMV-seropositive.

The genes are TRBV27 and TRBJ1-5, with D perhaps matching TRBD1 (5 bases). The V gene lost 3 bases and the J gene lost 1 base, with 19 bases spanning the gap. From germline, CDR1 is MNHEY and CDR2 SMNVEV (reference sequence). The CDR3 loop spans 18 amino acids. CDR3 protein: CASSFRVRGSGSNQPQHF. In DNA, the CDR3 is TGTGCCAGCAGTTTTCGGGTAAGGGGTTCCGGAAGCAATCAGCCCCAGCATTTT.

This clone has a handful of counts. The V gene is TRBV7-6, the J gene TRBJ1-1; D gene ambiguous. Trimming removed 5 bases at V and 1 base at J, with 5 bases between. CDR1 is SGHVS and CDR2 is FNYEAQ in the germline V gene. There are 12 residues in the CDR3. CDR3 protein: CASSARNTEAFF. CDR3 sequence (DNA): TGTGCCAGCAGCGCGAGGAACACTGAAGCTTTCTTT.

This clone was seen a few times. The rearrangement uses TRBV19 and TRBJ2-1, with a tentative D call TRBD2 (5 bases). Trimming removed 7 bases from V and 7 bases from J, with 23 bases in between. The germline V gene has CDR1 LNHDA and CDR2 SQIVND (reference sequence). This CDR3 has 16 amino acids. CDR3 sequence reads: CASTPPWAGKVNEQFF. The CDR3 bases are TGTGCCAGTACCCCTCCCTGGGCGGGTAAGGTGAATGAGCAGTTCTTC. Full variable domain (remainder filled in from reference TRBV19 and TRBJ2-1): DGGITQSPKYLFRKEGQNVTLSCEQNLNHDAMYWYRQDPGQGLRLIYYSQIVNDFQKGDIAEGYSVSREKKESFPLTVTSAQKNPTAFYLCASTPPWAGKVNEQFFGPGTRLTVL.

The chain couples TRBV29-1 to TRBJ2-1, with 9 positions matching TRBD2. The CDR3 spans 16 residues. With V trimmed by 4 bases and J by 8 bases, 15 bases remained unmatched. Germline V gives CDR1 SQVTM, CDR2 ANQGSEA. DNA of the CDR3: TGCAGCGTTGGAGGAGGGGTCACTAGCGGGTTCGATGAGCAGTTCTTC. It specifies CSVGGGVTSGFDEQFF.

The chain recombines TRBV6-5 with TRBJ1-5, with 9 bases fitting TRBD1. V trimming: 6 bases; J trimming: 5 bases; junction bases outside the gene matches: 5. Germline loops: CDR1 MNHEY, CDR2 SVGAGI. CDR3 length: 14 residues. CDR3 protein: CASSPRTGDQPQHF. In DNA, the CDR3 is TGTGCCAGCAGCCCCCGGACAGGGGATCAGCCCCAGCATTTT.

This clone has a single count. The chain recombines TRBV27 with TRBJ1-1, with D maybe TRBD1 (5 bases). V lost 1 base and J 5 bases, leaving 11 bases between the germline ends. Germline values: CDR1 MNHEY, CDR2 SMNVEV (reference sequence). The CDR3 is made up of 14 amino acids. The CDR3 DNA reads TGTGCCAGCAGTTTATGGGGGGGGATTACTGAAGCTTTCTTT. This codes for CASSLWGGITEAFF.

In its sample, this clone was seen once. The chain links TRBV5-5 to TRBJ1-5; D call uncertain. CDR1 is SGHKS and CDR2 is YYEKEE in the germline V gene (reference sequence). The CDR3 has 12 residues. The V end was cut by 2 bases, the J end by 6 bases, with 6 bases between. Here the CDR3 reads CASSFPGQPQHF. The CDR3 DNA follows: TGTGCCAGCAGCTTCCCGGGTCAGCCCCAGCATTTT. The variable domain in full, with the rest retrieved from reference TRBV5-5 and TRBJ1-5, is DAGVTQSPTHLIKTRGQQVTLRCSPISGHKSVSWYQQVLGQGPQFIFQYYEKEERGRGNFPDRFSARQFPNYSSELNVNALLLGDSALYLCASSFPGQPQHFGDGTRLSIL.

The V and J genes are TRBV27 and TRBJ2-3, with 10 nucleotides matching TRBD2. The germline CDR1 and CDR2 sequences are MNHEY and SMNVEV (reference sequence). The ends lost 6 bases at V and 2 bases at J; junction bases unmatched: 11. This CDR3 is 17 amino acids long. The CDR3 DNA is TGTGCCAGCAGAGCCCGAATAGCGGGAGGATCCACAGATACGCAGTATTTT. Translation: CASRARIAGGSTDTQYF.

The chain uses TRBV7-6 and TRBJ2-6, with TRBD2 identical over 9 bases. The CDR3 is 16 amino acids. CDR1 is SGHVS, CDR2 FNYEAQ, per germline. V dropped 5 bases and J dropped 1; count of bases not matched to a gene: 3. CDR3 amino acids: CASSTSGSSGANVLTF. For the CDR3, the DNA is TGTGCCAGCAGCACTAGCGGGTCTTCTGGGGCCAACGTCCTGACTTTC. The whole variable domain, remainder taken from reference TRBV7-6 and TRBJ2-6, is GAGVSQSPRYKVTKRGQDVALRCDPISGHVSLYWYRQALGQGPEFLTYFNYEAQQDKSGLPNDRFSAERPEGSISTLTIQRTEQRDSAMYRCASSTSGSSGANVLTFGAGSRLTVL.

The chain uses TRBV28 and TRBJ2-1; 8 bases align to TRBD2. The CDR3 has 17 amino acids. Trimming took 4 bases from V and 4 from J; bases not matched to a gene: 12. Germline V gene lookup returns CDR1 MDHEN and CDR2 SYDVKM. The DNA for the CDR3 is TGTGCCAGCAGTTCACCCCCTCCCGGGAGGGTTTACAATGAGCAGTTCTTC. As protein: CASSSPPPGRVYNEQFF.

About this clone: An end of the junction does not agree with germline; a read error may underlie this. The rearrangement links TRBV4-1 to TRBJ2-5, with 7 bases matching TRBD2. The DNA end is a closer match to TRBJ2-7, so the J assignment may be wrong. The CDR3 runs to 15 residues. CDR1 and CDR2 from the germline V gene are MGHRA and YSYEKL. The CDR3 coding sequence is TGCGCCAGCAGCAAAGAGACGGGAGGACACTACGAGCAGTACTTC. It specifies CASSKETGGHYEQYF.

The CDR3 is CASSSRDFGKETQYF. The CDR3 DNA reads TGTGCCAGCAGCTCACGGGACTTTGGGAAAGAGACCCAGTACTTC. This chain joins TRBV13 and TRBJ2-5; perhaps TRBD2 as D (6 bases). V lost 4 bases, J lost 3 bases, and 15 bases lay in between. Per germline, CDR1 PRHDT and CDR2 FYEKMQ (reference sequence). The CDR3 consists of 15 residues.

The V gene is TRBV6-6, the J gene TRBJ2-1, with TRBD2 matching over 12 bases. Germline-derived CDR1 and CDR2 are MNHNY and SVGAGI (reference sequence). This CDR3 is built from 14 residues. The V and J ends lost 6 bases and 9 bases, in that order; junction bases with no gene match: 6. The CDR3, as DNA: TGTGCCAGCAGCCGGACTAGCGGGATAGTTGAGCAGTTCTTC. Translated, it gives CASSRTSGIVEQFF.

As concerns this clone: The same CDR3 is also encoded by other DNA sequences in this sample. The chain couples TRBV5-1 to TRBJ2-1; 9 bases are shared with TRBD1. The J segment lost 5 bases and the V segment lost 2 bases, leaving 11 bases of the junction unmatched. Germline CDR1 and CDR2: SGHRS and YFSETQ. The CDR3 covers 17 residues. CDR3 DNA sequence: TGCGCCAGCAGCTTCACCCCTACGGGACAGGGTCACAATGAGCAGTTCTTC. Translating gives CASSFTPTGQGHNEQFF. Full variable domain (rest looked up from reference TRBV5-1 and TRBJ2-1): KAGVTQTPRYLIKTRGQQVTLSCSPISGHRSVSWYQQTPGQGLQFLFEYFSETQRNKGNFPGRFSGRQFSNSRSEMNVSTLELGDSALYLCASSFTPTGQGHNEQFFGPGTRLTVL.

The V call is TRBV6-1, the J call TRBJ2-3; D perhaps matches TRBD2 (6 bases). Germline loops: CDR1 MNHNS, CDR2 SASEGT. The V and J ends lost 6 bases and 5 bases respectively, with 15 bases between them. The CDR3 contains 14 residues. The CDR3 protein is CASRVGGPLDTQYF. CDR3 in DNA: TGTGCCAGCAGGGTAGGAGGGCCGTTAGATACGCAGTATTTT.

The J gene is TRBJ2-2, the V gene TRBV5-1; the D gene is possibly TRBD1 (6 bases). Trimming removed 0 bases from V and 5 bases from J, with 8 bases in between. The CDR3 contains 14 residues. The germline CDR1 and CDR2 sequences are SGHRS and YFSETQ. Here the CDR3 reads CASSLVGGTGELFF. The CDR3 DNA is TGCGCCAGCAGCTTGGTAGGGGGTACCGGGGAGCTGTTTTTT.

This clone was seen a few times. The chain carries TRBV9 and TRBJ2-1; D is uncertain. This CDR3 comprises 14 residues. The germline gives CDR1 SGDLS, CDR2 YYNGEE. V lost 0 bases and J 8 bases, leaving 12 bases between the germline ends. CDR3 sequence: CASSVGSSVHEQFF. The CDR3 region has the DNA TGTGCCAGCAGCGTAGGTTCTAGTGTCCATGAGCAGTTCTTC.

This clone came up a few times. In DNA form, the CDR3 reads TGTGCCTGGACGGACAACGCGTATGAAGCTTTCTTT. Protein: CAWTDNAYEAFF. The chain uses TRBV30 and TRBJ1-1, with D possibly TRBD1 on 5 matching bases. The CDR3 runs to 12 residues. Germline lookup yields CDR1 GTSNPN and CDR2 SVGIG (reference sequence). V dropped 4 bases and J dropped 7 bases, with 13 bases sitting between them.

Comments on this clone: An end of the junction differs from the germline gene, which may be a read error. In DNA form, the CDR3 reads TGTTCCAGCAGCTCACTCGGTGACAGCTACGAGCAGTACTTC. Translation gives CSSSSLGDSYEQYF. The chain couples TRBV7-9 to TRBJ2-7; perhaps TRBD1 as D (5 bases). The V gene's germline CDR1 is SEHNR and CDR2 FQNEAQ (reference sequence). This CDR3 comprises 14 residues.

The chain couples TRBV6-1 to TRBJ2-7; 7 positions agree with TRBD2. The germline V gene encodes CDR1 MNHNS and CDR2 SASEGT. Trimming removed 1 base from V and 0 bases from J; junction bases left unmatched: 0. The CDR3 sequence is 14 residues long. The chain's CDR3 is CASSEGTSSYEQYF. CDR3 DNA: TGTGCCAGCAGTGAAGGGACTAGCTCCTACGAGCAGTACTTC.

The chain combines TRBV19 with TRBJ2-3, with 7 bases matching TRBD1. With V trimmed by 5 bases and J by 5 bases, 7 bases remained unmatched. The CDR3 is made up of 14 amino acids. The germline V gene has CDR1 LNHDA and CDR2 SQIVND (reference sequence). The CDR3 loop reads CASSLDHRGDTQYF. As DNA, the CDR3 is TGTGCCAGTAGTCTCGACCACAGGGGAGATACGCAGTATTTT. Based on the CDR3 plus reference TRBV19 and TRBJ2-3, the full variable domain is DGGITQSPKYLFRKEGQNVTLSCEQNLNHDAMYWYRQDPGQGLRLIYYSQIVNDFQKGDIAEGYSVSREKKESFPLTVTSAQKNPTAFYLCASSLDHRGDTQYFGPGTRLTVL.

This rearrangement joins TRBV30 to TRBJ2-7, with 7 bases matching TRBD1. The CDR3 has 12 amino acids. In germline, CDR1 is GTSNPN, CDR2 SVGIG (reference sequence). J was trimmed by 0 bases and V by 5 bases; bases with no gene match: 1. CDR3 DNA sequence: TGTGCCTGGGGGGACAGCTCCTACGAGCAGTACTTC. Protein: CAWGDSSYEQYF.

This chain uses TRBV29-1 with TRBJ2-2; possible D gene TRBD1, 6 bases. The V end lost 3 bases, the J end lost 5 bases, and 7 bases lay between the germline ends. The CDR3 runs to 12 residues. Germline lookup yields CDR1 SQVTM and CDR2 ANQGSEA. CDR3 coding DNA: TGCAGCGTTGACCAGGGGACCGGGGAGCTGTTTTTT. Protein product: CSVDQGTGELFF.

The rearrangement uses TRBV6-1 and TRBJ1-2, with 7 bases aligning to TRBD1. CDR3 size: 13 residues. Germline-derived CDR1 and CDR2 are MNHNS and SASEGT. With 7 bases clipped from V and 3 bases from J, the junction kept 5 bases outside the gene matches. The CDR3 region has the DNA TGTGCCAGCACCCCTCAGGGGGACTATGGCTACACCTTC. Translating gives CASTPQGDYGYTF.

This clone was counted a single time. This chain uses TRBV5-1 with TRBJ1-1; D might be TRBD1 (5 bases). Germline assignment: CDR1 SGHRS and CDR2 YFSETQ. The ends were cut back, 1 base at V and 7 bases at J, with 11 bases in the middle. The CDR3 has 13 amino acids. The CDR3 is CASSLSTGGEAFF. CDR3 DNA: TGCGCCAGCAGCTTGTCGACCGGGGGTGAAGCTTTCTTT.